A single sample gave rise to the 30 T cell receptor beta chains below, sequenced in a study of blood T cell repertoires in COVID-19. TCRdb's table, derived via immunoSEQ multiplex PCR, lists solely in-frame clones and lacks some. The sample holds 190,000 or so clones, 65% to 85% seen once. Sequencing was done on a sample of peripheral blood. All receptors derive from a man aged 50 or older with active or convalescent COVID-19.

This clone was seen a few times. The CDR3 DNA follows: TGCGCCAGCAGCCAAGAAGGCGCAGGGGGCTACGCAGATACGCAGTATTTT. This translates into CASSQEGAGGYADTQYF. The rearrangement joins TRBV4-1 to TRBJ2-3; 8 bases match TRBD1. The CDR3 is 17 amino acids. CDR1 and CDR2 (germline): MGHRA, YSYEKL. J was trimmed by 4 bases and V by 0 bases; bases with no gene match: 9.

The V call is TRBV19, the J call TRBJ1-1, with 7 bases fitting TRBD1. J was trimmed by 3 bases and V by 7 bases; bases with no gene match: 8. Per the germline V gene, CDR1 is LNHDA and CDR2 is SQIVND (reference sequence). The CDR3 has 14 amino acids. The CDR3 here is CASKLSGGYTEAFF. The CDR3 DNA reads as TGTGCCAGTAAACTTTCAGGGGGGTACACTGAAGCTTTCTTT.

This rearrangement joins TRBV5-4 to TRBJ1-4; D unclear. V lost 3 bases, J lost 7 bases, and 16 bases lay in between. Germline V gives CDR1 SGHNT, CDR2 YYREEE (reference sequence). The CDR3 length is 15 residues. CDR3 residues: CASSSHSTGTEKLFF. DNA of the CDR3: TGTGCCAGCAGCTCTCACTCGACGGGTACTGAAAAACTGTTTTTT.

In nucleotides, the CDR3 is TGTGCCAGCAGCTTACAGGGGGCGAGCGGCTACACCTTC. It codes for CASSLQGASGYTF. The V call is TRBV5-4, the J call TRBJ1-2; 9 bases are shared with TRBD1. Germline values: CDR1 SGHNT, CDR2 YYREEE (reference sequence). V gave up 2 bases and J gave up 8 bases; unmatched junction bases: 4. The CDR3 length is 13 residues.

The chain combines TRBV10-1 with TRBJ2-7, with a weak D call TRBD1 (5 bases). The germline V gene has CDR1 WNHNN and CDR2 SYGVQD (reference sequence). With 3 bases removed from V and 2 bases from J, the gap between germline ends came to 11 bases. This CDR3 has 14 amino acids. The DNA for the CDR3 is TGCGCCAGCAGTGAAACAGGCAGTCCCTACGAGCAGTACTTC. Protein product: CASSETGSPYEQYF.

The rearrangement joins TRBV6-5 to TRBJ1-5; TRBD1 matches at 8 bases. V dropped 6 bases and J dropped 1; count of bases not matched to a gene: 2. Germline CDR1 is MNHEY and CDR2 is SVGAGI. This CDR3 has 14 residues. In nucleotides, the CDR3 is TGTGCCAGCAGCCGGGACAGGAGCAATCAGCCCCAGCATTTT. Translation: CASSRDRSNQPQHF.

V usage is TRBV2 and J usage is TRBJ1-1; maybe TRBD1 (5 bases). The V and J ends lost 8 bases and 0 bases respectively, with 10 bases between them. The germline V gene has CDR1 SNHLY and CDR2 FYNNEI. The CDR3 runs to 13 residues. The CDR3 DNA is TGTGCCAGCTCGACAGTCATGAACACTGAAGCTTTCTTT. It specifies CASSTVMNTEAFF.

This clone was counted at least ten times. The sample contains more than one DNA sequence encoding this CDR3. The chain recombines TRBV11-3 with TRBJ1-1; no reliable D call. V shed 1 base and J shed 1 base, with 4 bases lying between them. The CDR3 sequence is 13 residues long. Germline values: CDR1 SGHNT, CDR2 YENEEA. CDR3 DNA: TGTGCCAGCAGCTTAGGACAGAACACTGAAGCTTTCTTT. This translates into CASSLGQNTEAFF.

CDR3 sequence: CASSQGQGYNEQYF. Here the CDR3 DNA reads TGCGCCAGCAGCCAAGGACAGGGGTACAACGAGCAGTACTTC. This chain links TRBV4-3 with TRBJ2-7, with 8 bases that match TRBD1. The CDR3 runs 14 residues. The V and J ends lost 1 base and 5 bases, in that order; junction bases with no gene match: 4. Germline V gene sequence: CDR1 LGHNA, CDR2 YSLEER.

V gene TRBV2 combines with J gene TRBJ2-2; a possible D gene is TRBD2 (6 bases). Trimming took off 7 bases at V and 3 bases at J, with 15 bases between the two ends. Germline V gene sequence: CDR1 SNHLY, CDR2 FYNNEI. The CDR3 is made up of 15 amino acids. CDR3 loop: CASKRRELDTGELFF. As DNA, the CDR3 is TGTGCCAGCAAGAGGCGGGAATTGGACACCGGGGAGCTGTTTTTT. The full variable domain, its missing parts supplied by reference TRBV2 and TRBJ2-2, is EPEVTQTPSHQVTQMGQEVILRCVPISNHLYFYWYRQILGQKVEFLVSFYNNEISEKSEIFDDQFSVERPDGSNFTLKIRSTKLEDSAMYFCASKRRELDTGELFFGEGSRLTVL.

This clone was detected only a few times. V gene TRBV15 combines with J gene TRBJ1-5; 9 bases match TRBD1. The trim removed 0 bases at V and 8 bases at J, leaving 8 bases unmatched. Germline assignment: CDR1 LNHNV and CDR2 YYDKDF (reference sequence). The CDR3 runs to 16 residues. The CDR3: CATSRDRDRVREPQHF. DNA for the CDR3: TGTGCCACCAGCAGAGATCGGGACAGGGTGAGGGAGCCCCAGCATTTT. Based on the CDR3 plus reference TRBV15 and TRBJ1-5, the full variable domain is DAMVIQNPRYQVTQFGKPVTLSCSQTLNHNVMYWYQQKSSQAPKLLFHYYDKDFNNEADTPDNFQSRRPNTSFCFLDIRSPGLGDTAMYLCATSRDRDRVREPQHFGDGTRLSIL.

The rearrangement joins TRBV21-1 to TRBJ2-7; the D segment call TRBD2 is taken from the table without a DNA check. TRBV21-1 represents a pseudogene. This CDR3 comprises 16 residues. Here the CDR3 reads CASSKVPGGSRYEQYF. CDR3 in DNA: TGTGCCAGCAGCAAGGTTCCCGGGGGGAGTCGCTACGAGCAGTACTTC.

The chain is built from TRBV7-9 and TRBJ1-2, with TRBD1 as a possible D gene (6 bases). Germline V gene data show CDR1 as SEHNR and CDR2 as FQNEAQ (reference sequence). The CDR3 loop spans 14 amino acids. V was shortened by 8 bases and J by 5 bases, with 18 bases between the two germline ends. CDR3: CASSLDRTKYGYTF. Written as DNA, the CDR3 is TGTGCCAGCTCTCTCGACAGGACCAAGTATGGCTACACCTTC.

This clone has only a few counts. The chain employs TRBV3-1 (or the pseudogene TRBV3-2) and TRBJ1-1; 10 bases line up with TRBD1. Per the germline V gene, CDR1 is LGHDT and CDR2 is YNNKEL (reference sequence). This CDR3 has 14 amino acids. The junction had 6 bases not matched to a gene; V was cut back by 4 bases and J by 7 bases. The CDR3: CASSPRDRGNEAFF. CDR3 coding DNA: TGTGCCAGCAGCCCCCGGGACAGGGGTAATGAAGCTTTCTTT.

The chain employs TRBV7-9 and TRBJ2-1, with TRBD1 matching over 10 bases. After removal of 3 bases from V and 7 bases from J, the junction contained 3 bases not matched to a gene. The CDR3 consists of 14 residues. Germline V gene lookup returns CDR1 SEHNR and CDR2 FQNEAQ (reference sequence). CDR3 region: CASSLWTGGNEQFF. The CDR3 nucleotides read TGTGCCAGCAGCTTGTGGACAGGGGGGAATGAGCAGTTCTTC.

This chain links TRBV5-1 with TRBJ2-5, with D possibly matching TRBD1 (6 bases). The germline gives CDR1 SGHRS, CDR2 YFSETQ. The V end lost 0 bases, the J end lost 4 bases, and 13 bases lay between the germline ends. CDR3 size: 15 residues. CDR3 sequence: CASSLGGQSGETQYF. In DNA, the CDR3 is TGCGCCAGCAGCTTGGGGGGACAAAGTGGAGAGACCCAGTACTTC. Using reference TRBV5-1 and TRBJ2-5 for the parts outside the CDR3, the full variable domain is KAGVTQTPRYLIKTRGQQVTLSCSPISGHRSVSWYQQTPGQGLQFLFEYFSETQRNKGNFPGRFSGRQFSNSRSEMNVSTLELGDSALYLCASSLGGQSGETQYFGPGTRLLVL.

The rearrangement uses TRBV4-1 and TRBJ1-1, with TRBD1 as a possible D gene (6 bases). The V end lost 3 bases, the J end lost 3 bases, and 17 bases lay between the germline ends. Germline V gives CDR1 MGHRA, CDR2 YSYEKL. The CDR3 length is 16 residues. The CDR3 DNA is TGCGCCAGCAGCCAGGTGAACAGGGAATGGCACACTGAAGCTTTCTTT. Translation: CASSQVNREWHTEAFF.

The V and J genes are TRBV5-1 and TRBJ2-7, with a tentative D call TRBD2 (6 bases). Germline values: CDR1 SGHRS, CDR2 YFSETQ. The V and J ends lost 3 bases and 0 bases respectively, with 10 bases between them. The length of the CDR3 is 14 residues. The CDR3 nucleotides read TGCGCCAGCAGCTCCGGGACTCCCTCCTACGAGCAGTACTTC. This encodes CASSSGTPSYEQYF.

This clone was observed a handful of times. The V call is TRBV5-5, the J call TRBJ1-5; D unresolved. CDR1 SGHKS and CDR2 YYEKEE come from the germline V gene (reference sequence). The CDR3 is made up of 15 amino acids. The V end was cut by 4 bases, the J end by 1 base, with 12 bases between. CDR3 nucleotides: TGTGCCAGCAGCCAGCGGCCAGAGAGCAATCAGCCCCAGCATTTT. Protein product: CASSQRPESNQPQHF.

The chain employs TRBV3-1 (or the pseudogene TRBV3-2) and TRBJ1-2, with D uncertain. CDR1 is LGHDT, CDR2 YNNKEL, per germline (reference sequence). The CDR3 spans 14 residues. Trimming took 0 bases from V and 4 from J, leaving 9 bases between them. CDR3 DNA sequence: TGTGCCAGCAGCCAAGATCCGGCAGGCTATGGCTACACCTTC. It codes for CASSQDPAGYGYTF.

This chain connects TRBV10-2 to TRBJ2-1; possible D gene TRBD1, 6 bases. CDR1 and CDR2 from the germline V gene are WSHSY and SAAADI. V shed 4 bases and J shed 0 bases, with 7 bases lying between them. There are 14 residues in the CDR3. This CDR3 reads CASSARGSYNEQFF. The CDR3 DNA reads as TGCGCCAGCAGTGCCAGGGGCTCCTACAATGAGCAGTTCTTC.

The V call is TRBV2, the J call TRBJ1-6; 8 nucleotides align to TRBD1. This CDR3 comprises 17 residues. The germline V gene encodes CDR1 SNHLY and CDR2 FYNNEI. V lost 5 bases, J lost 0 bases, and 6 bases stayed unmatched. CDR3 protein: CASSSDRDSSYNSPLHF. In DNA form, the CDR3 reads TGTGCCAGCAGTTCGGACAGGGATAGCTCCTATAATTCACCCCTCCACTTT. Looking up the rest from reference TRBV2 and TRBJ1-6 gives the full variable domain: EPEVTQTPSHQVTQMGQEVILRCVPISNHLYFYWYRQILGQKVEFLVSFYNNEISEKSEIFDDQFSVERPDGSNFTLKIRSTKLEDSAMYFCASSSDRDSSYNSPLHFGNGTRLTVT.

The chain recombines TRBV30 with TRBJ1-4; no reliable D call. The CDR3 runs to 13 residues. Germline CDR1 reads GTSNPN; CDR2 reads SVGIG (reference sequence). Trimming cost V 5 bases and J 0 bases, with 7 bases left between them. CDR3 bases: TGTGCCTGGGCCGGGACAACTAATGAAAAACTGTTTTTT. This sequence encodes CAWAGTTNEKLFF.

The V and J genes are TRBV28 and TRBJ1-1; 9 nucleotides align to TRBD1. V lost 5 bases, J lost 2 bases, and 6 bases stayed unmatched. The germline V gene encodes CDR1 MDHEN and CDR2 SYDVKM. CDR3 length equals 15 residues. CDR3 protein: CASSLTGGLNTEAFF. The CDR3 coding sequence is TGTGCCAGCAGTCTAACAGGGGGCCTTAACACTGAAGCTTTCTTT.

This clone was picked up many times. The J gene is TRBJ1-5, the V gene TRBV5-8; D unclear. Germline-derived CDR1 and CDR2 are SGHTS and YDEGEE. V was shortened by 6 bases and J by 5 bases, with 15 bases between the two germline ends. This CDR3 contains 14 residues. CDR3 sequence (DNA): TGTGCCAGCAACCTCCCGGGAGCAGATCAGCCCCAGCATTTT. Encoded protein: CASNLPGADQPQHF.

This chain uses TRBV3-1 (or the pseudogene TRBV3-2) with TRBJ2-1; TRBD1 aligns across 7 bases. Germline lookup yields CDR1 LGHDT and CDR2 YNNKEL (reference sequence). The CDR3 has 13 residues. The junction had 9 bases not matched to a gene; V was cut back by 2 bases and J by 14 bases. The CDR3 nucleotides are TGTGCCAGCAGCCAACTCGAGACAGGGCTGGAGTTCTTC. Its translation: CASSQLETGLEFF.

V and J are TRBV2 and TRBJ2-1, with 12 bases aligning to TRBD2. V shed 3 bases, J shed 10 bases, and the junction held 4 bases outside the gene matches. CDR1 and CDR2 (germline): SNHLY, FYNNEI. This CDR3 contains 14 residues. The CDR3, as DNA: TGTGCCAGCAGTGAGACTAGCGGGAGTCGGGAGCAGTTCTTC. Its protein is CASSETSGSREQFF.

The sample holds a few counts of this clone. CDR3 nucleotides: TGTGCCAGCAGTTACTCCGACAGGGGAGGTTCACCCCTCCACTTT. Translation gives CASSYSDRGGSPLHF. The chain combines TRBV6-5 with TRBJ1-6, with 8 positions matching TRBD1. Per germline, CDR1 MNHEY and CDR2 SVGAGI. V gave up 0 bases and J gave up 9 bases; unmatched junction bases: 4. The CDR3 loop spans 15 amino acids.

This chain connects TRBV2 to TRBJ2-3; TRBD1 aligns across 10 bases. Trimming removed 4 bases from V and 3 bases from J; junction bases left unmatched: 1. This CDR3 spans 14 amino acids. Germline V lookup: CDR1 SNHLY, CDR2 FYNNEI. CDR3 DNA sequence: TGTGCCAGCAGTGGGGACAGGGGAACAGATACGCAGTATTTT. Amino acids: CASSGDRGTDTQYF.

This rearrangement joins TRBV2 to TRBJ1-2, with 7 nucleotides matching TRBD1. This CDR3 region has 15 residues. Germline-derived CDR1 and CDR2 are SNHLY and FYNNEI. V dropped 7 bases and J dropped 7; count of bases not matched to a gene: 15. The CDR3 DNA is TGTGCCAGCACGTTAAAGGGACAGTCCCCTCTTGGCTACACCTTC. Translating it yields CASTLKGQSPLGYTF.